These T cell receptor beta chains were read from a single sample in a study of OX40 agonist ivuxolimab in advanced cancers. The repertoire was sequenced with immunoSEQ multiplex PCR; TCRdb's copy has only in-frame clones and lacks some. The repertoire has around 57,000 clones, 86% of them found once; the top ten carry about 1.2%. Source: CD4+ or CD8+ T cells sorted from blood, taken in a trial of the OX40 agonist ivuxolimab. The receptors derive from an adult with an advanced solid tumor such as melanoma, head and neck, liver or kidney cancer. The CDR3 runs from the conserved cysteine through the conserved F or W.

V gene	J gene	CDR3 protein
TRBV6-8	TRBJ2-5	CASSEDGAGTQYF
TRBV28	TRBJ2-7	CASTQGGTRFYEQYF
TRBV11-2	TRBJ2-7	CASSPRGQGSNYEQYF
TRBV28	TRBJ2-1	CASSRSSGGYNEQFF
TRBV6-1	TRBJ2-3	CASSELLLAQYF
TRBV19	TRBJ1-3	CASSATYSGNTIYF
TRBV7-3	TRBJ2-5	CASSLFLEREGRSWETQYF
TRBV6-1	TRBJ2-6	CASVKGAGANVLTF
TRBV10-3	TRBJ1-2	CAISGQGPGVGYTF
TRBV11-2	TRBJ2-1	CASSLGTGAGYNEQFF
TRBV2	TRBJ2-7	CASSVDFYEQYF
TRBV5-4	TRBJ2-5	CASSLGGSGGQETQYF
TRBV5-4	TRBJ1-6	CASSSGSGQGISPLHF
TRBV7-3	TRBJ2-3	CASSSQGSEDTQYF
TRBV27	TRBJ2-7	CASSAQGSGLAGMYEQYF
TRBV28	TRBJ1-3	CASSLLGQTGNTIYF
TRBV9	TRBJ2-3	CASSVDSRGTDTQYF
TRBV5-4	TRBJ1-1	CASRRGGGGMNTEAFF
TRBV5-1	TRBJ2-5	CASSSGTSGILETQYF
TRBV18	TRBJ1-3	CASSPLRPSGNTIYF
TRBV19	TRBJ1-5	CASNEQRNQPQHF
TRBV5-1	TRBJ2-3	CASSLAGAYTDTQYF
TRBV15	TRBJ2-2	CATRASGNTGELFF
TRBV7-2	TRBJ2-7	CASSPPSGRRYEQYF
TRBV7-2	TRBJ2-1	CASSFGLAGDEQFF
TRBV6-5	TRBJ2-3	CASSPVSSTDTQYF
TRBV30	TRBJ2-5	CASSTGSWETQYF
TRBV5-1	TRBJ2-3	CASSVDRSTDTQYF
TRBV7-2	TRBJ2-7	CASSSSYGLGHEQYF
TRBV6-6	TRBJ1-1	CASSGGGQASEAFF
TRBV7-2	TRBJ1-5	CASSLVGVQPQHF
TRBV6-6	TRBJ1-1	CASAPGGITNTEAFF
TRBV18	TRBJ2-2	CASSPGTSGNTGELFF
TRBV28	TRBJ1-3	CASRVSGNTIYF
TRBV10-3	TRBJ2-2	CAIKSGTANTGELFF
TRBV19	TRBJ2-2	CASNNPGEGKLFF
TRBV21-1	TRBJ1-3	CAGPGHREGDSGNTIYF
TRBV9	TRBJ1-1	CASSSRVGDTEAFF
TRBV18	TRBJ1-2	CASSPPGTGGGFDGYTF
TRBV7-7	TRBJ2-5	CASSPSRGVTTVETQYF
TRBV18	TRBJ2-1	CASSRIPAYNEQFF
TRBV11-2	TRBJ2-1	CASSLVRVAAGGGGNEQFF
TRBV5-1	TRBJ2-5	CASSLGSQETQYF
TRBV7-9	TRBJ1-4	CASSSAGAEKLFF
TRBV11-3	TRBJ2-7	CASSFGQGPYEQYF
TRBV27	TRBJ1-1	CASSLSRLTEAFF
TRBV5-3	TRBJ2-1	CARSWSGGHGSYNEQFF
TRBV11-2	TRBJ2-7	CASSLDQRAWEQYF
TRBV7-9	TRBJ2-1	CASSFGTANPQFF
TRBV10-2	TRBJ2-7	CASRSTRTYEQYF
TRBV10-1	TRBJ1-1	CASSSGQGNTEAFF
TRBV11-3	TRBJ2-2	CASSLQGAGELFF
TRBV6-6	TRBJ1-4	CASSDVGGTNEKLFF